The source of this T cell receptor (beta chain) is a study of blood T cell repertoires in COVID-19. Study as a whole: The United States, Italy and Spain were the sources of the acute and convalescent COVID-19 samples. Sample material is recorded as cDNA or gDNA derived from T cells, B-cell-depleted T cells, or PBMCs.

This CDR3 comprises 11 residues. V lost 5 bases and J lost 3; bases outside the gene matches: 0. Germline V gene lookup returns CDR1 DFQATT and CDR2 SNEGSKA (reference sequence). Recruited during active infection, patients (from Seattle) were subsequently followed longitudinally. Original handling: How many nucleated cells were present was estimated from reference gene primer amplification. This table comes from immunoSEQ multiplex PCR, and its TCRdb copy is limited to in-frame clones, with some not included. That table furnishes V, J and clone size, whereas the DNA furnished D and trimming. Of 170,000 or so clones detected, around four fifths appear once; the ten largest clones hold 6.5% to 8.5%.

The origin of this receptor is a woman between 40 and 50 years old with COVID-19, enrolled during active disease. This chain links TRBV20-1 with TRBJ2-7, with 8 positions matching TRBD1. Specimen: peripheral blood. The DNA of the CDR3 is TGCAGTGCTGGGACAGGCTACGAGCAGTACTTC. Amino acid sequence: CSAGTGYEQYF.